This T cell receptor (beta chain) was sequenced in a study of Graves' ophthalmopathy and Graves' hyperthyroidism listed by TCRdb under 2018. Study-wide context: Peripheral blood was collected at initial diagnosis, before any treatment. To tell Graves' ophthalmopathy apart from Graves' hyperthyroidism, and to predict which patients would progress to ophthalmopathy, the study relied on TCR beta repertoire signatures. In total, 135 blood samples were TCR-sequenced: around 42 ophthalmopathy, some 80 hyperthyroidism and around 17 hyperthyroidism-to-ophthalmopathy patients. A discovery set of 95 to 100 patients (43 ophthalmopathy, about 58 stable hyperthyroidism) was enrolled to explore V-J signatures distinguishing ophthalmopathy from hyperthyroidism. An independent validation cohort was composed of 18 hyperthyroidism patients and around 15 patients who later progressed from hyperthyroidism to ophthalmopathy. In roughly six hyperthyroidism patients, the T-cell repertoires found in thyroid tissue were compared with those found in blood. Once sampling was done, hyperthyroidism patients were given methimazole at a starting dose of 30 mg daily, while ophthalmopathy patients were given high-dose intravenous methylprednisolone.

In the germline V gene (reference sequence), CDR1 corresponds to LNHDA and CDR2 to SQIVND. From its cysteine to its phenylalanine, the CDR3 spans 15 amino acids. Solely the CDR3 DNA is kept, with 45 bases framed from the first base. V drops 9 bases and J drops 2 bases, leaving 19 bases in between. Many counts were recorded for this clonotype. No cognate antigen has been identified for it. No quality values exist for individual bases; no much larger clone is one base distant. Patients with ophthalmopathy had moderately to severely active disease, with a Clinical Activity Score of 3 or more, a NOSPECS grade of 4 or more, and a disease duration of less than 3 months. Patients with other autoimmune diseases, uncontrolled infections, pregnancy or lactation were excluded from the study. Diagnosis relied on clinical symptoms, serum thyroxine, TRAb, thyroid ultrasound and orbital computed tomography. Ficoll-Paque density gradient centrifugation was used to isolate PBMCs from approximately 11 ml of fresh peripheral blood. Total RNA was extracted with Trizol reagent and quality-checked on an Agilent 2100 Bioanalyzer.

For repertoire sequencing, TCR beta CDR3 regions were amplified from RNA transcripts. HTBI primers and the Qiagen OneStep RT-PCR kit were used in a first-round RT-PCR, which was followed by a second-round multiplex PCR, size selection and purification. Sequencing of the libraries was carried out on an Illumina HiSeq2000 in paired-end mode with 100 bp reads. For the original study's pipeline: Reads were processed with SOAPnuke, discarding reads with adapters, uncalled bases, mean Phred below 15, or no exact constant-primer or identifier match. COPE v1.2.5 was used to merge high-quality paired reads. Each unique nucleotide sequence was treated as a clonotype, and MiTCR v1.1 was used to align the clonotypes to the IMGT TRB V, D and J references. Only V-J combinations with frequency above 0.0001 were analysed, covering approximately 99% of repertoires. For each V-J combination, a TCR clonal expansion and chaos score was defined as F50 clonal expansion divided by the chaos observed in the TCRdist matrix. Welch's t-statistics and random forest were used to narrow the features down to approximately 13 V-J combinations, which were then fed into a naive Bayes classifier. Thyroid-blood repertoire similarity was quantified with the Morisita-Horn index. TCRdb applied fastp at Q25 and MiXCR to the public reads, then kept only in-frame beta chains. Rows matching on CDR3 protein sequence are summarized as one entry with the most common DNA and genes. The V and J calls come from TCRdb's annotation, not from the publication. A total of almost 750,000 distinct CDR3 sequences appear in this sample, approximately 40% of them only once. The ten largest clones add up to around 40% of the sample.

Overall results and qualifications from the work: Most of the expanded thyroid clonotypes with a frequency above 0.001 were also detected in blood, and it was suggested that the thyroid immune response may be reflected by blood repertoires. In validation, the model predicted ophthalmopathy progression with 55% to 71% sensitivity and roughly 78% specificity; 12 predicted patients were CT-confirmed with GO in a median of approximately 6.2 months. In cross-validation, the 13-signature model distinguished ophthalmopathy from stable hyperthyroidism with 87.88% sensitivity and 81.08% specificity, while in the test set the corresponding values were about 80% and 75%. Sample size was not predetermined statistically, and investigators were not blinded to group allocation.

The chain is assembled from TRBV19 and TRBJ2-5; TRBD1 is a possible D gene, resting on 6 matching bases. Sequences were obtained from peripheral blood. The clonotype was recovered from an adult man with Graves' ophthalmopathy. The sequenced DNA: TGTGCCAGCGTGGATTCCCAGGGGCGACAAGAGACCCAGTACTTC. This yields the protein CASVDSQGRQETQYF.